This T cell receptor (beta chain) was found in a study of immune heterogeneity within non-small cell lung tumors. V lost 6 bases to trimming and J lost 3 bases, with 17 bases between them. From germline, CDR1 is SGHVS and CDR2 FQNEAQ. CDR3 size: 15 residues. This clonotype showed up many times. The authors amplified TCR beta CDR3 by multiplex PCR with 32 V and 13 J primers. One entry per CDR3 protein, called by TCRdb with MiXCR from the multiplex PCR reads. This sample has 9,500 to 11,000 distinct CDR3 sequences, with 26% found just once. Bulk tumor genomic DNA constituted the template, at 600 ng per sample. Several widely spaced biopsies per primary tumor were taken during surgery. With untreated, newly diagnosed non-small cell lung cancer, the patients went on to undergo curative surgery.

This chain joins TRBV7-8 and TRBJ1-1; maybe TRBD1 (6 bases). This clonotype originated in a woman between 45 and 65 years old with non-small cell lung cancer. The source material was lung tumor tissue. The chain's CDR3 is CASSRLGGPYTEAFF. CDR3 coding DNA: TGTGCCAGCAGTCGCTTAGGGGGGCCGTACACTGAAGCTTTCTTT.